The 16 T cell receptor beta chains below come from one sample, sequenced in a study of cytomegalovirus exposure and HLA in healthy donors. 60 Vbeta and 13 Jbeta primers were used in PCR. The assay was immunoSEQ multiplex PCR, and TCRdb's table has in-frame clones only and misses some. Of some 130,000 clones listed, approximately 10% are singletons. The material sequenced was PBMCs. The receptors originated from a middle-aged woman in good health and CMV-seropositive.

CDR3 amino acids: CASATYRGTYEQYF. DNA for the CDR3: TGTGCTAGCGCCACCTACAGGGGGACCTACGAGCAGTACTTC. The V gene is TRBV12-5, the J gene TRBJ2-7, with TRBD1 matching 8 bases. V dropped 9 bases and J dropped 2; count of bases not matched to a gene: 9. CDR1 and CDR2 from the germline V gene are LGHNT and FRNRAP. The CDR3 is 14 residues long.

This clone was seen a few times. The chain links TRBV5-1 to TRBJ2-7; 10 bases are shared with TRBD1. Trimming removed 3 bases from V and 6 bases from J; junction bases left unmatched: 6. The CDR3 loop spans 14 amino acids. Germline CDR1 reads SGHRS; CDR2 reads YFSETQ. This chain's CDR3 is CASSSGTGVIEQYF. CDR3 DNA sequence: TGCGCCAGCAGCTCCGGGACAGGGGTAATCGAGCAGTACTTC.

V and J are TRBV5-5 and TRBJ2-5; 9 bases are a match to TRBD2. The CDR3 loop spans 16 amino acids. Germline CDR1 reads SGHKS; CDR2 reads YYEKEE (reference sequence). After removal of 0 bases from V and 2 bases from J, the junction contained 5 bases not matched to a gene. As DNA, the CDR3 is TGTGCCAGCAGCTTGGTTGTTGCGGGGGGGCAAGAGACCCAGTACTTC. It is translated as CASSLVVAGGQETQYF.

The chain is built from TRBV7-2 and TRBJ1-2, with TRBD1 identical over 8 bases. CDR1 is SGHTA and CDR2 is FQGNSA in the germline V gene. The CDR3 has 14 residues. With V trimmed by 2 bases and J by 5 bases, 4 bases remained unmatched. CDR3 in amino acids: CASSLNRGVYGYTF. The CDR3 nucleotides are TGTGCCAGCAGCTTAAACAGGGGGGTGTATGGCTACACCTTC. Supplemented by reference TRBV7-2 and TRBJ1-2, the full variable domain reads GAGVSQSPSNKVTEKGKDVELRCDPISGHTALYWYRQSLGQGLEFLIYFQGNSAPDKSGLPSDRFSAERTGGSVSTLTIQRTQQEDSAVYLCASSLNRGVYGYTFGSGTRLTVV.

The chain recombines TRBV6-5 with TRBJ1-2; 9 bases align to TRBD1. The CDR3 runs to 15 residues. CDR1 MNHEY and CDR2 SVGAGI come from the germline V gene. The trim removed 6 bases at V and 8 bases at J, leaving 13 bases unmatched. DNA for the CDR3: TGTGCCAGCAGCCAACAGCAGGGACAGGGATTCGGCTACACCTTC. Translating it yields CASSQQQGQGFGYTF.

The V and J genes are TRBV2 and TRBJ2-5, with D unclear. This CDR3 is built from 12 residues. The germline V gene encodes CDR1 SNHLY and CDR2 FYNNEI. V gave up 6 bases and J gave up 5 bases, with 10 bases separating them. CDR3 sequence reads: CASSRTRETQYF. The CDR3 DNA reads TGTGCCAGCAGCAGAACCAGGGAGACCCAGTACTTC.

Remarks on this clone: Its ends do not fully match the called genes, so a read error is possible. The DNA of the CDR3 is TGTGCCAGCAGTGCCGGAGGGAACAGTGAAGCTTTCTTT. Encoded protein: CASSAGGNSEAFF. The chain joins TRBV25-1 to TRBJ1-1; no clear D gene. This CDR3 region has 13 residues. Germline CDR1 is MGHDK and CDR2 is SYGVNS.

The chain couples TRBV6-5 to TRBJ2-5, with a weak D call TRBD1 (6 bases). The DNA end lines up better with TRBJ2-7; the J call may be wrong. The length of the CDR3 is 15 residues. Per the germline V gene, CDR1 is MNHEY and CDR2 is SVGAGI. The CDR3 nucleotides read TGTGCCAGCAGATTGGTAAACAGGGTGAGCTACGAGCAGTACTTC. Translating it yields CASRLVNRVSYEQYF.

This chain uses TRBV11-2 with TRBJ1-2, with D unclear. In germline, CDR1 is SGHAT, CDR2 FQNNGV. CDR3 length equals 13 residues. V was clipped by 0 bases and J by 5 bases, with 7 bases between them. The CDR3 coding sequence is TGTGCCAGCAGCTTAGACGGAGTGTATGGCTACACCTTC. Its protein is CASSLDGVYGYTF.

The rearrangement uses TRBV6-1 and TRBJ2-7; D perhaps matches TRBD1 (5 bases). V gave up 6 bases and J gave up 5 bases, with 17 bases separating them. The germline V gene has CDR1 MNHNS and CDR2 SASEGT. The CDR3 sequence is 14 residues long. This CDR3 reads CASSVVRASHEQYF. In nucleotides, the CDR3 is TGTGCCAGCAGCGTGGTCAGGGCATCCCACGAGCAGTACTTC.

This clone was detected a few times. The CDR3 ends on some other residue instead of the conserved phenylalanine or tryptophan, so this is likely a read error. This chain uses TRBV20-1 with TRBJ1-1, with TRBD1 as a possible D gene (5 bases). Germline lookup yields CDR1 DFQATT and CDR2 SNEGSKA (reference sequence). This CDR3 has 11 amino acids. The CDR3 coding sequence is TGCAGGGTGGGGCAGGAAACTGAAGCTTTCTTG. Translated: CRVGQETEAFL.

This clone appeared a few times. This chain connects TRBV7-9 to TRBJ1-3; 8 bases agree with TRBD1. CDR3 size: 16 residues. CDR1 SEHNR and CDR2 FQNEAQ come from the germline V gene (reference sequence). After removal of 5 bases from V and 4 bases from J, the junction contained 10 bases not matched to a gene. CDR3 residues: CASSPPGGQGGNTIYF. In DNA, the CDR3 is TGTGCCAGCAGCCCCCCAGGGGGCCAAGGAGGAAACACCATATATTTT.

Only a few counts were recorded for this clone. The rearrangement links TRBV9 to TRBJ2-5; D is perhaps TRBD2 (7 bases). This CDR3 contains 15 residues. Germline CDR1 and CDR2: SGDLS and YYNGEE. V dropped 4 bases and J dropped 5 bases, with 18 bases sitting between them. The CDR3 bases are TGTGCCAGCAGCATCCGCGGGGGCCATAGGGAGACCCAGTACTTC. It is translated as CASSIRGGHRETQYF.

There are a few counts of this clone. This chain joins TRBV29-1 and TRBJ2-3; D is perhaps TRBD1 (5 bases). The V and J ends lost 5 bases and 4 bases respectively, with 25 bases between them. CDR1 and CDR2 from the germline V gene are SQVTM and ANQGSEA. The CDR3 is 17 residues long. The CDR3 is CSVTTTVSSGWADTQYF. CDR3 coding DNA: TGCAGCGTTACCACGACAGTTAGCTCTGGGTGGGCAGATACGCAGTATTTT.

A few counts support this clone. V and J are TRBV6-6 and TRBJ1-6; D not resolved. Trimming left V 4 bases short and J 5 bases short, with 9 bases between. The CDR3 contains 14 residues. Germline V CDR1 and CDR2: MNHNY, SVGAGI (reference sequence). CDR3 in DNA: TGTGCCAGCAGTTTCGGCGGCGATAATTCACCCCTCCACTTT. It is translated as CASSFGGDNSPLHF.

This chain's CDR3 is CASSLGVGETQYF. In DNA, the CDR3 is TGTGCCAGCAGCCTAGGGGTGGGCGAGACCCAGTACTTC. V and J are TRBV5-8 and TRBJ2-5, with D possibly matching TRBD1 (5 bases). V lost 4 bases to trimming and J lost 5 bases, with 12 bases between them. CDR1 and CDR2 (germline): SGHTS, YDEGEE. The CDR3 has 13 residues.